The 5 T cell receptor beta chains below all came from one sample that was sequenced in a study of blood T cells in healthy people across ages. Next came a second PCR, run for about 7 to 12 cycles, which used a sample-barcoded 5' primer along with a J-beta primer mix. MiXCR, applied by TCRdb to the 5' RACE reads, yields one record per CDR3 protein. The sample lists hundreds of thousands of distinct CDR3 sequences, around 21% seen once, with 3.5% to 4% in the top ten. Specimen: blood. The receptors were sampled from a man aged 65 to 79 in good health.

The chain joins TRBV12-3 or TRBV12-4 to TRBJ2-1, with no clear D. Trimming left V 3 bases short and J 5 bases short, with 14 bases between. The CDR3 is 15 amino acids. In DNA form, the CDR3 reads TGTGCCAGCAGTTTCTCGCTAGTGGCCCACAATGAGCAGTTCTTC. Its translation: CASSFSLVAHNEQFF.

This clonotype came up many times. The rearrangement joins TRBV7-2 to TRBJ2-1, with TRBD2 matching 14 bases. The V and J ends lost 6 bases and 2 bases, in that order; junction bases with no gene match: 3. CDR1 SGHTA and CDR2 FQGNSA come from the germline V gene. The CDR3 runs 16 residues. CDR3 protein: CASSLGLAGAYNEQFF. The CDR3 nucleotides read TGTGCCAGCAGTTTGGGACTAGCGGGAGCCTACAATGAGCAGTTCTTC.

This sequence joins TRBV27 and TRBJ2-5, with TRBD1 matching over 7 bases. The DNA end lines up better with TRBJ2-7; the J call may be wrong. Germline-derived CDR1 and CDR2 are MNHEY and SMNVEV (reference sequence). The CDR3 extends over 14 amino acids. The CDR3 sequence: CASSLKGQNYEQYF. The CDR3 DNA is TGTGCCAGCAGTTTAAAGGGACAGAACTACGAGCAGTACTTC.

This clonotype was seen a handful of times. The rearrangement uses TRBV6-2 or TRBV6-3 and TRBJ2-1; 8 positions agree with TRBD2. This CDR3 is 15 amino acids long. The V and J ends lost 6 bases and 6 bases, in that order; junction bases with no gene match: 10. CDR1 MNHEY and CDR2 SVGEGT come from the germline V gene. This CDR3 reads CASSTPGLVGNEQFF. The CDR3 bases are TGTGCCAGCAGCACTCCGGGACTAGTCGGCAATGAGCAGTTCTTC.

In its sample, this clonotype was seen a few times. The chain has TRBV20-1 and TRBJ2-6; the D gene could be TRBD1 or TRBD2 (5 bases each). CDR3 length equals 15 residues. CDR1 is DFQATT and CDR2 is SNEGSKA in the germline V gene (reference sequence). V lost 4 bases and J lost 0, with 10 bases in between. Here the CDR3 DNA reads TGCAGTGCTACCGGGGCCCCCTCTGGGGCCAACGTCCTGACTTTC. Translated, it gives CSATGAPSGANVLTF.